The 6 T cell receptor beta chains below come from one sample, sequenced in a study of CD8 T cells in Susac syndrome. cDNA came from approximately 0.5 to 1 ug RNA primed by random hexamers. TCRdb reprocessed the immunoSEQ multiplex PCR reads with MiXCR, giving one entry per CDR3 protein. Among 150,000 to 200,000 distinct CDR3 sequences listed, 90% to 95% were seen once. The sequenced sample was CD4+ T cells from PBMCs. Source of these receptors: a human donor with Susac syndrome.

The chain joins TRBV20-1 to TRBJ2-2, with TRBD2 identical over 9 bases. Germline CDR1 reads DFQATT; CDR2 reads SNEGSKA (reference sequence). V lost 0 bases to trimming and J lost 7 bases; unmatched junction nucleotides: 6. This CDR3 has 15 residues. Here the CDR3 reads CSARDGLAGSGELFF. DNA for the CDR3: TGCAGTGCTAGAGATGGGCTAGCGGGGAGCGGGGAGCTGTTTTTT.

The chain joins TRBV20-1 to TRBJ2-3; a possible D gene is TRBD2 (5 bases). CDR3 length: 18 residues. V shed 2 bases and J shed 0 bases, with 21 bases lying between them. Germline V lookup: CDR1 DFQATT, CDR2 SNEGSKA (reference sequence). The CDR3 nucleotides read TGCAGTGCTAGACATCCCTCGAGAGGGTCTACTAGCACAGATACGCAGTATTTT. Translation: CSARHPSRGSTSTDTQYF.

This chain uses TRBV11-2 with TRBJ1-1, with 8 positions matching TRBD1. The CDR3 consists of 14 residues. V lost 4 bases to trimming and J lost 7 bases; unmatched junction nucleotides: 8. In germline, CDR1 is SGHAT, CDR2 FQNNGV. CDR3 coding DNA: TGTGCCAGCAGCTCCCCCAACAGGGGGGGTGAAGCTTTCTTT. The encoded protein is CASSSPNRGGEAFF.

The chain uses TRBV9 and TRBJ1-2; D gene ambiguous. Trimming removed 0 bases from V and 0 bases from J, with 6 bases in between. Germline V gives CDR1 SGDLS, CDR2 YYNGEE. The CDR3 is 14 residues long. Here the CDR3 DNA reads TGTGCCAGCAGCGTAGACAGTACTAACTATGGCTACACCTTC. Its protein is CASSVDSTNYGYTF.

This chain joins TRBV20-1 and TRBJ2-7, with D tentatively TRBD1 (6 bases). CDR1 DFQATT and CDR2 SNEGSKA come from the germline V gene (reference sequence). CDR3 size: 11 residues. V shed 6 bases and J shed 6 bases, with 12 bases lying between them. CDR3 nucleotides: TGCAGTGCAATTAGCAGGGGCGAGCAGTACTTC. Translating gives CSAISRGEQYF.

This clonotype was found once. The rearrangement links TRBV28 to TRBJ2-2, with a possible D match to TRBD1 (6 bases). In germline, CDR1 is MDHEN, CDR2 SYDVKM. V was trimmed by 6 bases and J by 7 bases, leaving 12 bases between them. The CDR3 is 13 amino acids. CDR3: CASRVGGSGELFF. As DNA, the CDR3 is TGTGCCAGCAGGGTTGGGGGCAGCGGGGAGCTGTTTTTT.